This T cell receptor beta chain derives from a study of CD8+ T cells in alopecia areata. The study's findings and limits: Higher clonality was seen in lesional scalp than in normal scalp, especially in alopecia totalis/universalis. Resident alphabeta T-cell populations of normal skin are likewise subject to sequencing in scalp samples. While tofacitinib was given, many expanded lesional clones persisted in scalp and blood. Clarity of TCR sharing across patients fell short of that in mice, possibly HLA-related.

Worth noting for this clone: Its antigen remains unidentified.

There are 12 residues in the CDR3. Deletions cut 6 bases from V and 8 bases from J, with 11 bases between. CDR1 MNHEY and CDR2 SVGAGI come from the germline V gene. Treatment noted: oral pan-JAK inhibitor, 5-10 mg twice daily. cDNA serving as the sequencing template came from extracted, reverse transcribed RNA. Here immunoSEQ multiplex PCR was the method, and the copy in TCRdb shows in-frame clones only, minus some. The sample has over 95,000 clones; less than 60% are singletons. The chain recombines TRBV6-5 with TRBJ2-1; D tentatively reads TRBD1 or TRBD2 (5 bases each). The sample consisted of CD4+ T cells sorted from blood, taken at week 24, from a patient treated with tofacitinib. This clonotype originated in a human donor with alopecia areata. CDR3 protein: CASSQTGHEQFF. In nucleotides, the CDR3 is TGTGCCAGCAGCCAGACGGGGCATGAGCAGTTCTTC.